This T cell receptor (beta chain) emerged from a study of cytomegalovirus exposure and HLA in healthy donors. Looking at the study overall: Earlier work reported 100 million to 130 million unique TCR beta sequences from 180 million or so T cells.

This clone has a handful of counts. Its antigen is undetermined. The PCR made use of 60 Vbeta and 13 Jbeta primers. The table came from immunoSEQ multiplex PCR; TCRdb's copy has only in-frame clones and leaves some out. The table has roughly 160,000 clones, approximately 71% seen once. Germline loops: CDR1 SGDLS, CDR2 YYNGEE. V trimming: 0 bases; J trimming: 2 bases; junction bases outside the gene matches: 6. This CDR3 region has 17 residues. Overall study findings and caveats: CMV serostatus was the sole immune exposure information available.

The origin of this receptor is a girl aged 5 to 17 in good health and CMV-seronegative. Sample: PBMCs. The chain combines TRBV9 with TRBJ2-5; 11 nucleotides match TRBD1. The CDR3 reads CASSVGLGTGGQETQYF. The CDR3 nucleotides read TGTGCCAGCAGCGTAGGTTTAGGGACAGGGGGTCAAGAGACCCAGTACTTC.